This TCR beta chain was documented in a study of cytomegalovirus exposure and HLA in healthy donors. CDR1 is SGHRS, CDR2 YFSETQ, per germline. This CDR3 is 14 amino acids long. V was pared by 4 bases and J by 4 bases, with 5 bases of the junction left unmatched. Overall study results and limits: Analyses of presence/absence relied on an assumption of roughly uniform sequencing depth across donors. The dataset shows that most TCR sequences were rare, while some public TCRs occurred in many donors. Several of the most significant clusters appeared, in a later analysis, to be linked to common viral pathogens. Owing to their indistinguishability, certain V segments, notably TRBV6-2 and TRBV6-3, were excluded.

As for this clone: Antigen unknown.

Vbeta (60) and Jbeta (13) primers were used in the PCR. TCRdb keeps only in-frame clones here, not all; method: immunoSEQ multiplex PCR. The table lists 150,000 to 200,000 clones. This chain links TRBV5-1 with TRBJ2-5; 9 positions match TRBD1. The source material was PBMCs. The sequence derives from a woman between 18 and 29 years old in good health and CMV-seropositive. The chain's CDR3 is CASSIGTGRETQYF. For the CDR3, the DNA is TGCGCCAGCAGCATCGGGACAGGGCGAGAGACCCAGTACTTC. Based on the CDR3 plus reference TRBV5-1 and TRBJ2-5, the full variable domain is KAGVTQTPRYLIKTRGQQVTLSCSPISGHRSVSWYQQTPGQGLQFLFEYFSETQRNKGNFPGRFSGRQFSNSRSEMNVSTLELGDSALYLCASSIGTGRETQYFGPGTRLLVL.